The 9 T cell receptor beta chains below come from one sample, sequenced in a study of blood T cell repertoires in COVID-19. Assay: immunoSEQ multiplex PCR; the TCRdb copy retains only in-frame clones and omits some. The sample includes over 300,000 clones, roughly 86% of them seen just once. The specimen sequenced was peripheral blood. These receptors were collected from a woman aged 45-60 years with acute or convalescent COVID-19.

The chain employs TRBV6-6 and TRBJ2-1; D unresolved. Germline V gene data show CDR1 as MNHNY and CDR2 as SVGAGI (reference sequence). V was cut by 6 bases and J by 0 bases, with 6 bases left in between. CDR3 size: 13 residues. The CDR3 DNA sequence: TGTGCCAGCAGGGCAGACTCCTACAATGAGCAGTTCTTC. Its protein product is CASRADSYNEQFF.

The chain uses TRBV6-4 and TRBJ2-3; D is unclear. The V gene's germline CDR1 is MRHNA and CDR2 SNTAGT. V dropped 7 bases and J dropped 1 base, with 9 bases sitting between them. The CDR3 is 13 amino acids. CDR3 amino acids: CASNRGGTDTQYF. DNA for the CDR3: TGTGCCAGCAATCGAGGAGGCACAGATACGCAGTATTTT.

The rearrangement joins TRBV15 to TRBJ2-1; 9 bases are shared with TRBD1. Losses at the gene ends were 2 bases for V and 8 bases for J; bases not matched to a gene: 1. Per germline, CDR1 LNHNV and CDR2 YYDKDF (reference sequence). The CDR3 spans 13 residues. In DNA form, the CDR3 reads TGTGCCACCAGCAGAACAGGGGGCGATGAGCAGTTCTTC. It codes for CATSRTGGDEQFF. Full variable domain (missing parts from reference TRBV15 and TRBJ2-1): DAMVIQNPRYQVTQFGKPVTLSCSQTLNHNVMYWYQQKSSQAPKLLFHYYDKDFNNEADTPDNFQSRRPNTSFCFLDIRSPGLGDTAMYLCATSRTGGDEQFFGPGTRLTVL.

This clone was seen only once. V and J are TRBV10-3 and TRBJ2-1; 10 nucleotides match TRBD2. Trimming at V came to 4 bases and at J to 7 bases, leaving 10 bases not matched to a gene. Germline lookup yields CDR1 ENHRY and CDR2 SYGVKD. The CDR3 sequence is 16 residues long. The CDR3 DNA follows: TGTGCCATCAGTGTCGCGGATACTAGCGGGGCAAATGAGCAGTTCTTC. Translating gives CAISVADTSGANEQFF.

The rearrangement joins TRBV19 to TRBJ2-5; no definite D call. The V end lost 1 base, the J end lost 5 bases, and 8 bases lay between the germline ends. CDR1 is LNHDA, CDR2 SQIVND, per germline (reference sequence). The CDR3 extends over 13 amino acids. The CDR3 region is CASSIGARETQYF. CDR3 coding DNA: TGTGCCAGTAGTATAGGCGCGAGGGAGACCCAGTACTTC.

The V and J genes are TRBV20-1 and TRBJ2-1, with D hard to call. Germline CDR1 is DFQATT and CDR2 is SNEGSKA (reference sequence). The length of the CDR3 is 11 residues. V was trimmed by 6 bases and J by 7 bases, leaving 10 bases between them. CDR3 protein: CSARGANEQFF. The DNA of the CDR3 is TGCAGTGCCCGAGGAGCGAATGAGCAGTTCTTC.

The V gene is TRBV7-9, the J gene TRBJ2-7; 14 positions agree with TRBD2. V shed 5 bases and J 3 bases; nucleotides not matched to a gene: 9. The CDR3 is made up of 17 amino acids. Germline V CDR1 and CDR2: SEHNR, FQNEAQ (reference sequence). CDR3 DNA sequence: TGTGCCAGCAGCGCGCCGGGACTAGCGGGAGTCGGCTACGAGCAGTACTTC. Protein sequence: CASSAPGLAGVGYEQYF.

The sample holds one count of this clone. The same CDR3 also results from other DNA sequences found in this sample. CDR3 protein: CASSLDRGLSGYTF. In nucleotides, the CDR3 is TGCGCCAGCAGCTTGGACAGGGGGCTTAGTGGCTACACCTTC. The rearrangement links TRBV5-1 to TRBJ1-2; TRBD1 aligns across 9 bases. V lost 0 bases and J lost 7; bases outside the gene matches: 4. The CDR3 has 14 amino acids. Germline V gene sequence: CDR1 SGHRS, CDR2 YFSETQ.

The chain links TRBV3-1 (or the pseudogene TRBV3-2) to TRBJ1-4, with D hard to call. Germline CDR1 is LGHDT and CDR2 is YNNKEL (reference sequence). Trimming cost V 1 base and J 4 bases, with 7 bases left between them. This CDR3 is 14 amino acids long. The CDR3 reads CASSQAAYNEKLFF. CDR3 sequence (DNA): TGTGCCAGCAGCCAAGCTGCCTATAATGAAAAACTGTTTTTT.